These T cell receptor beta chains were read from a single sample in a study of OX40 agonist ivuxolimab in advanced cancers. Produced via immunoSEQ multiplex PCR; TCRdb's table is partial and in-frame only. The table has roughly 90,000 clones, roughly 91% seen once. The sequencing used CD4+ or CD8+ T cells sorted from blood, collected in a trial of the OX40 agonist ivuxolimab. The origin of the receptors is an adult with an advanced solid tumor such as melanoma, head and neck, liver or kidney cancer. The CDR3 runs from the conserved cysteine through the conserved F or W. The D gene is left open where the match is weak. Size tells how often a clone was seen (once, few, many) or the class of an expanded clone, and some rows leave it out.

.,.,TRBV5-5,TRBJ2-5,CASSPRGSEQETQYF,TGTGCCAGCAGCCCCCGGGGTAGCGAGCAAGAGACCCAGTACTTC
.,.,TRBV11-2,TRBJ2-7,CASSLMRQAQEQYF,TGTGCCAGCAGCTTAATGAGACAGGCACAAGAGCAGTACTTC
.,.,TRBV6-1,TRBJ1-2,CASSEALPGTGDGYTF,TGTGCCAGCAGTGAAGCGCTTCCAGGGACGGGGGATGGCTACACCTTC
TRBD2,.,TRBV29-1,TRBJ2-7,CSAGTSTSYEQYF,TGCAGCGCCGGGACTAGCACATCCTACGAGCAGTACTTC
TRBD2,.,TRBV5-5,TRBJ2-1,CASSLSGSVGEQFF,TGTGCCAGCAGCTTGAGCGGGAGTGTGGGTGAGCAGTTCTTC
.,.,TRBV27,TRBJ2-3,CASSLWGAADTQYF,TGTGCCAGCAGTTTATGGGGGGCCGCAGATACGCAGTATTTT
.,.,TRBV5-4,TRBJ2-5,CASSPEIGRGQETQYF,TGTGCCAGCAGCCCCGAGATAGGCAGGGGCCAAGAGACCCAGTACTTC
.,once,TRBV4-2,TRBJ2-7,CASSQEVTVSVSEQYF,TGTGCCAGCAGCCAAGAGGTGACAGTAAGTGTCTCCGAGCAGTACTTC
.,.,TRBV5-5,TRBJ2-2,CASSLDVTGELFF,TGTGCCAGCAGCTTGGACGTCACCGGGGAGCTGTTTTTT
TRBD2,.,TRBV18,TRBJ2-3,CASSPFGSGLTDTQYF,TGTGCCAGCTCCCCATTCGGTAGCGGGTTGACAGATACGCAGTATTTT
TRBD2,.,TRBV4-2,TRBJ2-7,CASSQDLPLAGGNEQYF,TGTGCCAGCAGCCAAGATCTCCCACTAGCGGGAGGAAACGAGCAGTACTTC
TRBD1,.,TRBV19,TRBJ1-5,CASSKLTGTVQPQHF,TGTGCCAGTAGTAAGTTGACCGGGACAGTTCAGCCCCAGCATTTT
.,.,TRBV5-1,TRBJ2-7,CASSRFTGFYEQYF,TGCGCCAGCAGCCGATTTACAGGGTTCTACGAGCAGTACTTC
.,.,TRBV5-1,TRBJ2-7,CASSLSSAEQYF,TGCGCCAGCAGCTTGTCCAGCGCCGAGCAGTACTTC
.,.,TRBV4-3,TRBJ1-1,CASSQRGGAEAFF,TGCGCCAGCAGCCAACGTGGGGGGGCTGAAGCTTTCTTT
TRBD1,few,TRBV4-2,TRBJ1-1,CASSQADRADTEAFF,TGTGCCAGCAGCCAAGCGGACAGGGCGGACACTGAAGCTTTCTTT
.,.,TRBV7-3,TRBJ2-1,CASSLNPWSSYNEQFF,TGTGCCAGCAGCTTAAACCCCTGGAGCTCCTACAATGAGCAGTTCTTC
.,.,TRBV6-1,TRBJ2-7,CASSEYGGRYEQYF,TGTGCCAGCAGTGAGTATGGAGGCCGTTACGAGCAGTACTTC
TRBD1,.,TRBV15,TRBJ2-7,CATSRRTGGYEQYF,TGTGCCACCAGCAGGAGGACAGGGGGCTACGAGCAGTACTTC
TRBD1,.,TRBV28,TRBJ2-7,CASTGQGREQYF,TGTGCCAGCACGGGACAGGGGAGAGAGCAGTACTTC
.,.,TRBV4-3,TRBJ2-1,CASSGVSPNEQFF,TGCGCCAGCAGCGGGGTCTCTCCCAATGAGCAGTTCTTC
.,.,TRBV28,TRBJ2-5,CASSHRDKEETQYF,TGTGCCAGCAGTCACCGGGACAAAGAAGAGACCCAGTACTTC
.,.,TRBV7-9,TRBJ2-1,CASSLTGAGQGNEQFF,TGTGCCAGCAGCTTAACGGGAGCGGGACAAGGGAATGAGCAGTTCTTC
TRBD2,.,TRBV5-1,TRBJ2-1,CASSLGPGASGINEQFF,TGCGCCAGCAGCTTGGGGCCCGGGGCTAGCGGGATTAATGAGCAGTTCTTC
TRBD2,.,TRBV28,TRBJ2-1,CASRGGLAGVLEQFF,TGTGCCAGCAGGGGCGGACTAGCGGGAGTACTTGAGCAGTTCTTC
.,.,TRBV11-2,TRBJ2-5,CASRFGWEKETQYF,TGTGCCAGCAGGTTCGGGTGGGAAAAAGAGACCCAGTACTTC
TRBD2,.,TRBV28,TRBJ2-5,CASRLAGKTETQYF,TGTGCCAGCAGACTAGCGGGCAAGACGGAGACCCAGTACTTC